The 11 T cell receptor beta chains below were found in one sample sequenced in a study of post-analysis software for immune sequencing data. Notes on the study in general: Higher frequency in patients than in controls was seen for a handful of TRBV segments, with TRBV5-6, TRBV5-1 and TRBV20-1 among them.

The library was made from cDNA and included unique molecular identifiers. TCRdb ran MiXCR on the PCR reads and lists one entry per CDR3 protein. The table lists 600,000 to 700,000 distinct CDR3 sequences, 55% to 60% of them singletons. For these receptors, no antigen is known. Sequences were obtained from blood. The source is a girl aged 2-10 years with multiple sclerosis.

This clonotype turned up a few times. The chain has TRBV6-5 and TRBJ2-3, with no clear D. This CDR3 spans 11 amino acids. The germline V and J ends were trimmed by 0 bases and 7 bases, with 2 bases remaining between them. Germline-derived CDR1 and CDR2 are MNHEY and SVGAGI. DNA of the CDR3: TGTGCCAGCAGTTACTCAAATACGCAGTATTTT. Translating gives CASSYSNTQYF.

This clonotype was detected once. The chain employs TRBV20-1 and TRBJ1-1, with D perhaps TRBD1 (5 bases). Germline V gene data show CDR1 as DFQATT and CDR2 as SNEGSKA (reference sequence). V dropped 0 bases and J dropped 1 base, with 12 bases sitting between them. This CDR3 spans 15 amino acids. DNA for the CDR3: TGCAGTGCTAGAGATCCGCGGGGGGGGAACACTGAAGCTTTCTTT. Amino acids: CSARDPRGGNTEAFF.

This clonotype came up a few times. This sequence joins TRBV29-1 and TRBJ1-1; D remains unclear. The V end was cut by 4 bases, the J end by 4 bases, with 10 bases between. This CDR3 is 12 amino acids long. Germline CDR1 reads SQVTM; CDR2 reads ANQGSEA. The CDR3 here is CSVARASTEAFF. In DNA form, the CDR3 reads TGCAGCGTTGCACGGGCTAGCACTGAAGCTTTCTTT. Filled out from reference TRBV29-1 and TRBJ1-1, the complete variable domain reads SAVISQKPSRDICQRGTSLTIQCQVDSQVTMMFWYRQQPGQSLTLIATANQGSEATYESGFVIDKFPISRPNLTFSTLTVSNMSPEDSSIYLCSVARASTEAFFGQGTRLTVV.

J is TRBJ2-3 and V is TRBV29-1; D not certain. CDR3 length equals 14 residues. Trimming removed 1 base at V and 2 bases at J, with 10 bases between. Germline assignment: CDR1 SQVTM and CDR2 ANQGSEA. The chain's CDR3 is CSVEVRTHTDTQYF. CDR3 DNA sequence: TGCAGCGTTGAAGTCCGGACCCACACAGATACGCAGTATTTT.

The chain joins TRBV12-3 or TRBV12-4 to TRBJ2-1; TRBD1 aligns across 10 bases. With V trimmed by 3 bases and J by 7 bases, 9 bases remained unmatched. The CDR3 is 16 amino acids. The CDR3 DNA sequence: TGTGCCAGCAGTTTCCCCGTCGGACAGGGGGGGAATGAGCAGTTCTTC. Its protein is CASSFPVGQGGNEQFF.

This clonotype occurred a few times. CDR3 amino acids: CATSRVNRQQETQYF. The CDR3 region has the DNA TGTGCCACCAGCAGGGTTAATCGACAGCAAGAGACCCAGTACTTC. V gene TRBV15 combines with J gene TRBJ2-5; D is perhaps TRBD1 (5 bases). Germline CDR1 reads LNHNV; CDR2 reads YYDKDF (reference sequence). V was clipped by 3 bases and J by 2 bases, with 13 bases between them. The CDR3 loop spans 15 amino acids. Full variable domain (remainder filled in from reference TRBV15 and TRBJ2-5): DAMVIQNPRYQVTQFGKPVTLSCSQTLNHNVMYWYQQKSSQAPKLLFHYYDKDFNNEADTPDNFQSRRPNTSFCFLDIRSPGLGDTAMYLCATSRVNRQQETQYFGPGTRLLVL.

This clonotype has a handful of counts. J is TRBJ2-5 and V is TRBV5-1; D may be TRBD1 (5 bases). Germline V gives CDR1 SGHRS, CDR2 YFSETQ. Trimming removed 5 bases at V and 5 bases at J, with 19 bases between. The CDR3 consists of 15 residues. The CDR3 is CASRRIGQGDETQYF. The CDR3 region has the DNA TGCGCCAGCAGGAGGATAGGACAAGGGGATGAGACCCAGTACTTC.

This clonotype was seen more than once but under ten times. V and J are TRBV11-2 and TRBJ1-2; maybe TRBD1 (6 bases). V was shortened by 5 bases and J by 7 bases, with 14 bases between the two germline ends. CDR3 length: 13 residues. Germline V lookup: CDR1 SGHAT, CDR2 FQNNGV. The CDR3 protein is CASSPARGTGYTF. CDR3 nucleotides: TGTGCCAGCAGCCCCGCCAGGGGTACTGGCTACACCTTC.

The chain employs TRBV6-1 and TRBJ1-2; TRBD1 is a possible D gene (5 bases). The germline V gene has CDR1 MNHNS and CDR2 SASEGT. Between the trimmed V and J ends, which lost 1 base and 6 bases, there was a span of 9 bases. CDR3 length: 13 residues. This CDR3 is CASSEGGADGYTF. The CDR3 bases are TGTGCCAGCAGTGAAGGGGGCGCGGATGGCTACACCTTC.

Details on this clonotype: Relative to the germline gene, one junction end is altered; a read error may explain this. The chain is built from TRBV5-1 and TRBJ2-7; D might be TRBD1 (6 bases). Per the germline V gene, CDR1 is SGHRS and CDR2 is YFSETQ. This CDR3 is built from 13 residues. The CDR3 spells CVSSPGAAYEQYF. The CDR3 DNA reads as TGCGTCAGCAGTCCAGGGGCCGCCTACGAGCAGTACTTC.

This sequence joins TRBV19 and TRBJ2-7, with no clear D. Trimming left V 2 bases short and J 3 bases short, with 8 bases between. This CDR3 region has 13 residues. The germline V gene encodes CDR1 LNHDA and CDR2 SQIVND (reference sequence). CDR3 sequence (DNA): TGTGCCAGTAGTATAACTTGGATCTACGAGCAGTACTTC. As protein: CASSITWIYEQYF.